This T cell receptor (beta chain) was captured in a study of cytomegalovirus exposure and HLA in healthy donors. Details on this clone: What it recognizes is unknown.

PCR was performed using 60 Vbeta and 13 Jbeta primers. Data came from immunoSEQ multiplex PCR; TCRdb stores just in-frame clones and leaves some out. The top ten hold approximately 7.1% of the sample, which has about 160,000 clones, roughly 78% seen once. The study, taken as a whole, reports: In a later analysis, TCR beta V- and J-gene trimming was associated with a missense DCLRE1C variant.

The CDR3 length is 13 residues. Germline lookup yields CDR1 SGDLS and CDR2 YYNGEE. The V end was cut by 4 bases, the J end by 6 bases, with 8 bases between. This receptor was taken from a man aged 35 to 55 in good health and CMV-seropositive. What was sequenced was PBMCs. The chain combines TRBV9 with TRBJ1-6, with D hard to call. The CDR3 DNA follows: TGTGCCAGCAGCCCCATCGGTAATTCACCCCTCCACTTT. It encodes CASSPIGNSPLHF. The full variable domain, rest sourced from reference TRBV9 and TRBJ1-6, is DSGVTQTPKHLITATGQRVTLRCSPRSGDLSVYWYQQSLDQGLQFLIQYYNGEERAKGNILERFSAQQFPDLHSELNLSSLELGDSALYFCASSPIGNSPLHFGNGTRLTVT.